This TCR beta chain was captured in a study of shared clonotypes between healthy human individuals. Sequencing was at deep level. The table came from immunoSEQ multiplex PCR; TCRdb's copy has only in-frame clones and leaves some out. Of around 340,000 clones in the sample, less than 85% were seen once. About this clone itself: Antigen specificity is unknown.

V lost 4 bases and J lost 0, with 16 bases in between. Looked up from germline, CDR1 is SGHNT and CDR2 is YYREEE (reference sequence). The CDR3 spans 16 residues. Findings of the study overall: Shared clonotypes across all four donors exceeded non-shared ones in generation probability.

This TCR was sampled from a man younger than 45 in good health. This chain joins TRBV5-4 and TRBJ1-1, with D unclear. The sequenced sample consisted of memory CD4+ T cells sorted from blood. The subset denotes: CD45RA-negative fraction. For the CDR3, the DNA is TGTGCCAGCAGCCCCGCCCCGATGGGAGTGAACACTGAAGCTTTCTTT. Translation gives CASSPAPMGVNTEAFF.